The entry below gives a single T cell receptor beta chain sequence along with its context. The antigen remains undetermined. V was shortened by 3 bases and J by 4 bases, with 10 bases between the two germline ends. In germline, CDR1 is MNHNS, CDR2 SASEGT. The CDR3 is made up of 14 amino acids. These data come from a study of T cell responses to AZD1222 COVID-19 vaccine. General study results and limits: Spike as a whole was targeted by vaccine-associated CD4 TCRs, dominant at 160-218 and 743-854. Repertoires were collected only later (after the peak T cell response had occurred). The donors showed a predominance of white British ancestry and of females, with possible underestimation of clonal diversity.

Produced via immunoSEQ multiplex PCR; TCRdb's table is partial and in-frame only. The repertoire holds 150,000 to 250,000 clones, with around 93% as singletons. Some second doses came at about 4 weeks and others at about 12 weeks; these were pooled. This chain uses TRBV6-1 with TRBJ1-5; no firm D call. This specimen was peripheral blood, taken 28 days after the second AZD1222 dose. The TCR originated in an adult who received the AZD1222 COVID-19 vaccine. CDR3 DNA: TGTGCCAGCAGTGACGGGCTTGGGAATCAGCCCCAGCATTTT. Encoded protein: CASSDGLGNQPQHF.